Below are 17 T cell receptor beta chains sequenced from a single sample in a study of T cells after yellow fever vaccination (dated by TCRdb to about 2019). The method was 5' RACE. The instrument was an Illumina HiSeq 2500. TCRdb's own reprocessing of the public reads used fastp at Q25 and MiXCR and kept productive beta chains. When rows share a CDR3 protein, they turn into one entry using the most common DNA and genes. The sample yields about 350,000 distinct CDR3 sequences; approximately 8% were counted once. The ten largest clones take up approximately 18% of the sample. Per the publication, the treatment or condition label means: live attenuated yellow fever vaccine strain. The sequencing here drew on PBMCs, taken about 49 days after the first yellow fever vaccination. The receptor source for this set is a young man who received the YFV17D yellow fever vaccine.

This clonotype was observed at least ten times. V and J are TRBV20-1 and TRBJ2-1; D might be TRBD1 (6 bases). The V end lost 1 base, the J end lost 7 bases, and 8 bases lay between the germline ends. This CDR3 spans 12 amino acids. Germline lookup yields CDR1 DFQATT and CDR2 SNEGSKA (reference sequence). The CDR3 nucleotides read TGCAGTGCTAGAGGACAGGAGAATGAGCAGTTCTTC. The encoded protein is CSARGQENEQFF.

This clonotype was detected a few times. The chain is built from TRBV6-1 and TRBJ2-7, with 10 positions matching TRBD1. Unmatched junction bases numbered 2, after V lost 6 bases and J lost 3 bases. The CDR3 is 13 amino acids. CDR1 and CDR2 (germline): MNHNS, SASEGT. CDR3 in amino acids: CASRDRGHYEQYF. Here the CDR3 DNA reads TGTGCCAGCAGAGACAGGGGGCACTACGAGCAGTACTTC.

In this sample, this clonotype turned up many times. The chain employs TRBV11-2 and TRBJ2-3; D might be TRBD1 (5 bases). V dropped 6 bases and J dropped 2 bases, with 15 bases sitting between them. The CDR3 is 15 residues long. The germline V gene encodes CDR1 SGHAT and CDR2 FQNNGV. The chain's CDR3 is CASRGLRVHTDTQYF. In nucleotides, the CDR3 is TGTGCCAGCAGGGGTCTCAGGGTCCACACAGATACGCAGTATTTT.

The gene calls are TRBV20-1 and TRBJ2-1, with 9 positions matching TRBD2. The length of the CDR3 is 15 residues. The V and J ends lost 6 bases and 8 bases, in that order; junction bases with no gene match: 14. Per germline, CDR1 DFQATT and CDR2 SNEGSKA (reference sequence). The CDR3 here is CSAKMPSGAGYEQFF. The CDR3 region has the DNA TGCAGTGCAAAGATGCCTAGCGGGGCCGGGTATGAGCAGTTCTTC.

The sample holds many counts of this clonotype. CDR3 coding DNA: TGTGCCAGCAGCGGCGGACAGGGCTACAAACTGTTTTTT. Protein sequence: CASSGGQGYKLFF. The V gene is TRBV9, the J gene TRBJ1-4; the match to TRBD1 covers 8 bases. The CDR3 extends over 13 amino acids. The trim removed 3 bases at V and 11 bases at J, leaving 6 bases unmatched. Germline values: CDR1 SGDLS, CDR2 YYNGEE.

The V and J genes are TRBV5-1 and TRBJ2-3, with D tentatively TRBD1 (6 bases). The CDR3 consists of 16 residues. CDR1 is SGHRS and CDR2 is YFSETQ in the germline V gene. V was trimmed by 4 bases and J by 5 bases, leaving 20 bases between them. The CDR3 protein is CASSQGLYSRRDTQYF. Written as DNA, the CDR3 is TGCGCCAGCAGCCAGGGGCTCTATTCGCGGAGAGATACGCAGTATTTT.

In this sample, this clonotype turned up many times. The chain employs TRBV12-3 or TRBV12-4 and TRBJ1-2; D remains unclear. Trimming removed 4 bases from V and 8 bases from J, with 14 bases in between. CDR3 length: 13 amino acids. Here the CDR3 DNA reads TGTGCCAGCAGTTCATCAGACTTAATGGGCTACACCTTC. It specifies CASSSSDLMGYTF.

The chain recombines TRBV19 with TRBJ2-5; possibly TRBD2 for D (6 bases). Germline CDR1 reads LNHDA; CDR2 reads SQIVND (reference sequence). V shed 3 bases and J shed 2 bases, with 10 bases lying between them. This CDR3 has 14 residues. The CDR3 DNA sequence: TGTGCCAGTAGTATCGCGGGACCACAAGAGACCCAGTACTTC. Protein sequence: CASSIAGPQETQYF.

A few counts support this clonotype. The chain uses TRBV12-3 or TRBV12-4 and TRBJ1-6; tentatively, D is TRBD1 (5 bases). CDR3 length: 14 amino acids. V lost 6 bases and J 12 bases, leaving 18 bases between the germline ends. The CDR3 spells CASRAREVTGPLHF. CDR3 sequence (DNA): TGTGCCAGCAGGGCCAGGGAAGTTACAGGACCCCTCCACTTT.

A remark on this clonotype: Mismatch with germline at one junction end may stem from a read error. The chain uses TRBV15 and TRBJ2-5, with TRBD1 matching 12 bases. Looked up from germline, CDR1 is LNHNV and CDR2 is YYDKDF (reference sequence). The CDR3 is 15 amino acids. The CDR3 loop is CATSRLGQGAEIQYF. The CDR3 coding sequence is TGTGCCACCAGCAGACTGGGACAGGGGGCTGAGATCCAGTACTTC.

At least ten counts were recorded for this clonotype. The chain employs TRBV5-8 and TRBJ1-4; 12 bases match TRBD1. Germline V gives CDR1 SGHTS, CDR2 YDEGEE. The CDR3 is made up of 16 amino acids. The trim removed 3 bases at V and 2 bases at J, leaving 2 bases unmatched. Here the CDR3 reads CASSWDRGRTNEKLFF. The CDR3, as DNA: TGTGCCAGCAGCTGGGACAGGGGGCGTACTAATGAAAAACTGTTTTTT.

This clonotype has more than one count but fewer than ten. The chain is built from TRBV29-1 and TRBJ1-2; 8 bases agree with TRBD1. Germline CDR1 reads SQVTM; CDR2 reads ANQGSEA. Trimming at V came to 5 bases and at J to 6 bases, leaving 5 bases not matched to a gene. This CDR3 contains 12 residues. CDR3 protein: CSVTGQGHGYTF. The CDR3 region has the DNA TGCAGCGTTACCGGACAGGGCCATGGCTACACCTTC.

The DNA for the CDR3 is TGTGCCAGCAGCCAAGACTGGGCCGGGAACACTGAAGCTTTCTTT. This sequence encodes CASSQDWAGNTEAFF. V gene TRBV4-2 combines with J gene TRBJ1-1; the D is unclear. Trimming shortened V by 0 bases and J by 1 base, and 9 bases separated the two germline ends. The V gene's germline CDR1 is LGHNA and CDR2 YNFKEQ. The CDR3 is made up of 15 amino acids.

This clonotype was detected only a few times. This chain links TRBV4-1 with TRBJ1-5; D remains unclear. In germline, CDR1 is MGHRA, CDR2 YSYEKL. CDR3 length equals 18 residues. V lost 1 base to trimming and J lost 5 bases, with 21 bases between them. The CDR3 reads CASSQVALSTAADQPQHF. The CDR3 region has the DNA TGCGCCAGCAGCCAAGTAGCACTCAGCACGGCAGCGGATCAGCCCCAGCATTTT.

The chain employs TRBV7-2 and TRBJ2-2; the D gene is possibly TRBD2 (6 bases). Germline loops: CDR1 SGHTA, CDR2 FQGNSA. The CDR3 has 16 amino acids. Trimming removed 5 bases at V and 4 bases at J, with 17 bases between. CDR3 amino acids: CASSRTIGGSTGELFF. CDR3 nucleotide sequence: TGTGCCAGCAGCAGGACTATCGGGGGTTCCACCGGGGAGCTGTTTTTT.

This clonotype was counted between two and nine times. CDR3 nucleotide sequence: TGTGCCAGCAGCGTAGACCATTTAGAGACCCAGTACTTC. Translated, it gives CASSVDHLETQYF. J is TRBJ2-5 and V is TRBV9; D gene unclear. The V end lost 0 bases, the J end lost 4 bases, and 7 bases lay between the germline ends. CDR1 and CDR2 from the germline V gene are SGDLS and YYNGEE. This CDR3 has 13 amino acids. The whole variable domain, filled in from reference TRBV9 and TRBJ2-5, reads DSGVTQTPKHLITATGQRVTLRCSPRSGDLSVYWYQQSLDQGLQFLIQYYNGEERAKGNILERFSAQQFPDLHSELNLSSLELGDSALYFCASSVDHLETQYFGPGTRLLVL.

The genes are TRBV29-1 and TRBJ2-2; D is possibly TRBD2 (5 bases). CDR1 SQVTM and CDR2 ANQGSEA come from the germline V gene. The CDR3 has 15 amino acids. Trimming took off 7 bases at V and 5 bases at J, with 20 bases between the two ends. Here the CDR3 DNA reads TGCAGCGCTGCTGAGGGCGCGAGTAAGACCGGGGAGCTGTTTTTT. It encodes CSAAEGASKTGELFF.